The 8 T cell receptor beta chains below were found in one sample sequenced in a study of blood T cell repertoires in COVID-19. The protocol was immunoSEQ multiplex PCR, while the TCRdb copy is restricted to in-frame clones and leaves out a portion. Of fewer than 300,000 clones detected, approximately 90% appear once; the ten largest clones hold 2% to 2.5%. The sample was peripheral blood. The receptor set was obtained from a woman aged 25 to 39 with COVID-19, enrolled during active disease.

The chain has TRBV30 and TRBJ2-2; D is undetermined. Germline V gene sequence: CDR1 GTSNPN, CDR2 SVGIG (reference sequence). This CDR3 contains 13 residues. The germline V and J ends were trimmed by 1 base and 7 bases, with 10 bases remaining between them. The CDR3 here is CAWSGQFIGELFF. CDR3 nucleotide sequence: TGTGCCTGGAGTGGCCAGTTTATCGGGGAGCTGTTTTTT.

The chain uses TRBV6-5 and TRBJ1-4; 7 bases line up with TRBD1. This CDR3 region has 13 residues. V was pared by 6 bases and J by 8 bases, with 6 bases of the junction left unmatched. CDR1 is MNHEY and CDR2 is SVGAGI in the germline V gene. The CDR3 bases are TGTGCCAGCAGCCGAGACAGGGACGAAAAACTGTTTTTT. This translates into CASSRDRDEKLFF.

The chain has TRBV5-1 and TRBJ2-7; 9 bases line up with TRBD1. The length of the CDR3 is 17 residues. J gave up 2 bases and V 3 bases, and 12 bases lay outside the gene matches. Germline CDR1 is SGHRS and CDR2 is YFSETQ. The CDR3 DNA reads TGCGCCAGCAGCTACTTCCAGGGGACAGGGACTACCTACGAGCAGTACTTC. Translation gives CASSYFQGTGTTYEQYF.

The rearrangement links TRBV27 to TRBJ2-1; 14 positions match TRBD2. From germline, CDR1 is MNHEY and CDR2 SMNVEV (reference sequence). The CDR3 totals 19 residues. Trimming at V came to 3 bases and at J to 0 bases, leaving 7 bases not matched to a gene. This CDR3 is CASSFRTGTSGSSYNEQFF. The CDR3 DNA reads as TGTGCCAGCAGTTTTAGGACCGGGACTAGCGGGAGCTCCTACAATGAGCAGTTCTTC.

This clone was picked up a small number of times. The chain is built from TRBV30 and TRBJ2-7, with 7 bases lining up with TRBD2. This CDR3 comprises 15 residues. The V gene end was trimmed by 3 bases and the J gene end by 3 bases; junction bases not matched to a gene: 11. CDR1 GTSNPN and CDR2 SVGIG come from the germline V gene (reference sequence). The CDR3 DNA is TGTGCCTGGAGCAGCCCCGGGACTATAGACTACGAGCAGTACTTC. It specifies CAWSSPGTIDYEQYF.

The CDR3 loop reads CASSLGTSGTSTDTQYF. CDR3 sequence (DNA): TGTGCCAGCAGCTTAGGTACTAGCGGAACTAGCACAGATACGCAGTATTTT. V and J are TRBV11-2 and TRBJ2-3, with TRBD2 matching over 8 bases. J gave up 0 bases and V 1 base, and 6 bases lay outside the gene matches. In germline, CDR1 is SGHAT, CDR2 FQNNGV. The CDR3 has 17 amino acids.

The CDR3 nucleotides are TGTGCCAGCAGTTTGACAAGTAATAATTCACCCCTCCACTTT. Translation: CASSLTSNNSPLHF. The V and J genes are TRBV28 and TRBJ1-6; D not certain. Germline CDR1 and CDR2: MDHEN and SYDVKM. V gave up 3 bases and J gave up 5 bases, with 8 bases separating them. The CDR3 has 14 amino acids.

The genes are TRBV19 and TRBJ1-5; D may be TRBD1 (6 bases). V gave up 4 bases and J gave up 4 bases, with 8 bases separating them. The CDR3 has 13 amino acids. Germline V gives CDR1 LNHDA, CDR2 SQIVND (reference sequence). The CDR3 is CASSRGTNQPQHF. The DNA of the CDR3 is TGTGCCAGTAGTAGGGGGACAAATCAGCCCCAGCATTTT. The full variable domain, rest sourced from reference TRBV19 and TRBJ1-5, is DGGITQSPKYLFRKEGQNVTLSCEQNLNHDAMYWYRQDPGQGLRLIYYSQIVNDFQKGDIAEGYSVSREKKESFPLTVTSAQKNPTAFYLCASSRGTNQPQHFGDGTRLSIL.